This T cell receptor (beta chain) was obtained from a study of early T cells in non-severe SARS-CoV-2 infection. Study as a whole: Unsorted whole blood bulk RNA was sequenced, with unpaired chains.

CDR3 size: 13 residues. Trimming shortened V by 3 bases and J by 7 bases, and 7 bases separated the two germline ends. Germline loops: CDR1 MNHEY, CDR2 SMNVEV (reference sequence). Study findings and constraints: VDJdb-based matching was biased toward anti-spike CD8 responses and missed private and CD4 specificities.

About this clonotype itself: Antigen specificity is unknown.

Separate cDNA molecules each had unique molecular identifiers attached to them. From the 5' RACE reads, TCRdb called clonotypes with MiXCR, one entry per CDR3 protein. The sample yields roughly 54,000 distinct CDR3 sequences, roughly an eighth seen once. Sequenced material: whole blood. This TCR was recovered from an adult who was a healthcare worker with PCR-confirmed SARS-CoV-2 infection or an uninfected control (not recorded which). The chain links TRBV27 to TRBJ1-6; D uncertain. CDR3 DNA: TGTGCCAGCAGTTTTTCAACAAATTCACCCCTCCACTTT. Translating gives CASSFSTNSPLHF.